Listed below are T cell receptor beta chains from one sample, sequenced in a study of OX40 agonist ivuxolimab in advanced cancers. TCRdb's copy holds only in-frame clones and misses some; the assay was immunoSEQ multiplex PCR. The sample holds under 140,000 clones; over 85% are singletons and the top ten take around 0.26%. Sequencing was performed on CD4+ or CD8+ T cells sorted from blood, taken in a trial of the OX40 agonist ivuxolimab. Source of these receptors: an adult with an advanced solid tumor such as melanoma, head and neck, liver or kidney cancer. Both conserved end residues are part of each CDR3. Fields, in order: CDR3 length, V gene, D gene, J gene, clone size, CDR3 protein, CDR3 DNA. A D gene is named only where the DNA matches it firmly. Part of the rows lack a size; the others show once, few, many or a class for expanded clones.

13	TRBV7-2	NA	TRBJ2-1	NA	CASSFPLGNEQFF	TGTGCCAGCAGCTTCCCCCTGGGTAATGAGCAGTTCTTC
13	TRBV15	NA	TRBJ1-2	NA	CATSSNPNYGYTF	TGTGCCACCAGCTCCAACCCGAACTATGGCTACACCTTC
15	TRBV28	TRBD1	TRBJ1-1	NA	CASSWTGVLVTEAFF	TGTGCCAGCAGCTGGACAGGGGTCTTAGTTACTGAAGCTTTCTTT
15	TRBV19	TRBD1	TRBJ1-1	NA	CASSTGGIRGAEAFF	TGTGCCAGTAGCACAGGGGGGATCCGCGGTGCTGAAGCTTTCTTT
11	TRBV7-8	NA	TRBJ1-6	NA	CASSIRSTLHF	TGTGCCAGCAGCATCAGGTCAACCCTCCACTTT
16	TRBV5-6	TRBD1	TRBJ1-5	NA	CASSSYQGGSNQPQHF	TGTGCCAGCAGCTCCTACCAGGGGGGGAGCAATCAGCCCCAGCATTTT
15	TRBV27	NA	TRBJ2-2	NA	CATERGRGGTGELFF	TGTGCCACTGAACGGGGCAGGGGAGGTACCGGGGAGCTGTTTTTT
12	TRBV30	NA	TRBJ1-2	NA	CASPRSFYGYTF	TGTGCCTCTCCCCGCAGCTTCTATGGCTACACCTTC
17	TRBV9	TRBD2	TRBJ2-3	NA	CASSVVPSGGYTDTQYF	TGTGCCAGCAGCGTAGTCCCTAGCGGGGGATACACAGATACGCAGTATTTT
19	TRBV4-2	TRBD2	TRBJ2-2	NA	CASSPGLAGGSRRTGELFF	TGTGCCAGCAGCCCCGGACTAGCGGGAGGGTCAAGGCGCACCGGGGAGCTGTTTTTT
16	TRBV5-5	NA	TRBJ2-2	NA	CASSLKEWRRTGELFF	TGTGCCAGCAGCTTAAAGGAATGGCGTCGAACCGGGGAGCTGTTTTTT
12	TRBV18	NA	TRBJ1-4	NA	CASSPNPEKLFF	TGTGCCAGCTCACCTAATCCCGAAAAACTGTTTTTT
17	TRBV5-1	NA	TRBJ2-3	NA	CASSLAFLGPSTDTQYF	TGCGCCAGCAGCTTGGCCTTTCTGGGACCCAGCACAGATACGCAGTATTTT
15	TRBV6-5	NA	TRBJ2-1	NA	CASSPPGLSYNEQFF	TGTGCCAGCAGTCCCCCGGGACTGTCCTACAATGAGCAGTTCTTC
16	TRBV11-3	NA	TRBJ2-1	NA	CASSLRGFGGNNEQFF	TGTGCCAGCAGCCTAAGGGGGTTTGGGGGTAACAATGAGCAGTTCTTC
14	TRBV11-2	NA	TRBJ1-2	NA	CASRLGRSNYGYTF	TGTGCCAGCAGACTGGGACGTTCTAACTATGGCTACACCTTC
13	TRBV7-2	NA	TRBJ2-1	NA	CASSLDLNNEQFF	TGTGCCAGCAGCTTAGACTTGAACAATGAGCAGTTCTTC
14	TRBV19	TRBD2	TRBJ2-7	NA	CASRAGGRRNEQYF	TGTGCCAGTAGGGCGGGAGGGAGGAGGAACGAGCAGTACTTC
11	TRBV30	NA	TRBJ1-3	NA	CAWSYAGTIYF	TGTGCCTGGAGTTATGCGGGCACCATATATTTT
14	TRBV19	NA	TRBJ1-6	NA	CASSIYKGNSPLHF	TGTGCCAGTAGTATCTATAAGGGCAATTCACCCCTCCACTTT
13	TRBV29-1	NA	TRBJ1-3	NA	CSVEAVTGNTIYF	TGCAGCGTTGAGGCAGTCACTGGAAACACCATATATTTT
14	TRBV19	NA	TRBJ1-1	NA	CASSINPDSTGAFF	TGTGCCAGTAGTATAAATCCCGACAGCACGGGCGCTTTCTTT
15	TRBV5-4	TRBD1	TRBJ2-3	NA	CASSLNRGGTDTQYF	TGTGCCAGCAGCTTGAACAGGGGAGGCACAGATACGCAGTATTTT
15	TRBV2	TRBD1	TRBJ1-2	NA	CASSPPTGTGWLYTF	TGTGCCAGCAGTCCACCAACCGGGACAGGGTGGTTGTACACCTTC
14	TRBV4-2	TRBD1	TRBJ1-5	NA	CASSPDREGQPQHF	TGTGCCAGCAGCCCGGACAGGGAGGGTCAGCCCCAGCATTTT
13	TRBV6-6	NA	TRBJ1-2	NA	CATRRGRRDGYTF	TGTGCCACGAGGCGGGGGCGCCGGGATGGCTACACCTTC
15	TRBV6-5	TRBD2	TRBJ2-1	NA	CASTKTSVGYNEQFF	TGTGCCAGCACCAAGACTAGCGTCGGGTACAATGAGCAGTTCTTC
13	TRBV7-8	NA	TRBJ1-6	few	CASSSGTYSPLHF	TGTGCCAGCAGCTCCGGGACCTATTCACCCCTCCACTTT
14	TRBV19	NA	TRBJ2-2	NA	CASSPIAGAGELFF	TGTGCCAGTAGTCCGATCGCAGGGGCCGGGGAGCTGTTTTTT
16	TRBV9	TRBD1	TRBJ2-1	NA	CASSVRGQGGHDEQFF	TGTGCCAGCAGCGTGAGGGGACAGGGGGGACACGATGAGCAGTTCTTC
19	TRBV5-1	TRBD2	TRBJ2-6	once	CASSFLAGTIHSGANVLTF	TGCGCCAGCAGCTTTCTAGCGGGGACCATCCACTCTGGGGCCAACGTCCTGACTTTC
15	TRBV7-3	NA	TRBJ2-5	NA	CASSLLGAAQETQYF	TGTGCCAGCAGCCTACTCGGGGCGGCCCAAGAGACCCAGTACTTC
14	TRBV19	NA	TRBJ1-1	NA	CASSHREGNTEAFF	TGTGCCAGTAGTCACAGGGAAGGGAACACTGAAGCTTTCTTT
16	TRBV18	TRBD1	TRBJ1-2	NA	CASSSGTGGNPLGYTF	TGTGCCAGCTCATCTGGGACAGGGGGCAACCCCCTAGGCTACACCTTC
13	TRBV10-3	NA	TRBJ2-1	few	CAISVKDRDEQFF	TGTGCCATCAGTGTGAAGGATCGCGATGAGCAGTTCTTC
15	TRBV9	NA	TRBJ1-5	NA	CASSVGSYSNQPQHF	TGTGCCAGCAGCGTAGGGAGCTATAGCAATCAGCCCCAGCATTTT
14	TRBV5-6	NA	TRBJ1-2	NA	CASSLAAGNYGYTF	TGTGCCAGCAGCTTGGCCGCAGGGAACTATGGCTACACCTTC
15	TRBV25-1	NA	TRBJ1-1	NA	CASSEYRAGNTEAFF	TGTGCCAGCAGTGAATATAGGGCGGGGAACACTGAAGCTTTCTTT
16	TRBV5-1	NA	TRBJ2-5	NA	CASSSGPRRYQETQYF	TGCGCCAGCAGCTCCGGACCCCGGCGGTACCAAGAGACCCAGTACTTC